These T cell receptor beta chains were read from a single sample in a study of cytomegalovirus exposure and HLA in healthy donors. Libraries were prepared by immunoSEQ multiplex PCR; TCRdb keeps only in-frame clonotypes and omits some of them. This table holds 50,000 to 65,000 clones, roughly 77% found once. Sample: PBMCs. Receptors originate from a woman in her thirties or forties in good health and CMV-seropositive. The CDR3 runs from the conserved cysteine through the conserved F or W. The D gene is left open where the match is weak. Some rows have no size entry. The others give once, few or many, or a class for an expanded clone.

cdr3_nt,cdr3_aa,j_call,v_call,clone_size,cdr3_length,d_call
TGCGCCAGCAGCATCACAGGGTTCGAGCAGTACTTC,CASSITGFEQYF,TRBJ2-7,TRBV5-1,.,12,.
TGTGCCAGCAGTTCCTACGGGGGTAAAGGAGGAAAACTGTTTTTT,CASSSYGGKGGKLFF,TRBJ1-4,TRBV6-5,.,15,.
TGTGCCAGCAGCTTGAAGGGGGCGGCTGAAGCTTTCTTT,CASSLKGAAEAFF,TRBJ1-1,TRBV5-6,.,13,TRBD1
TGTGCCAGCAGTCCCCCAGTGAACACTGAAGCTTTCTTT,CASSPPVNTEAFF,TRBJ1-1,TRBV6-6,.,13,.
TGTGCCAGCAGAGCCCAAACAGGGGCAGATACGCAGTATTTT,CASRAQTGADTQYF,TRBJ2-3,TRBV6-5,few,14,TRBD1
TGTGCCAGCTGGGGGACAGGGGGCTTCGGGGGCACTGAAGCTTTCTTT,CASWGTGGFGGTEAFF,TRBJ1-1,TRBV28,.,16,TRBD1
TGTGCCAGCTCCCTGCGGGGGCACTCCTACGAGCAGTACTTC,CASSLRGHSYEQYF,TRBJ2-7,TRBV6-1,.,14,.
TGCGCCAGCAGTCAACGCCCGGGCACAAAGACTATAAGCAATCAGCCCCAGCATTTT,CASSQRPGTKTISNQPQHF,TRBJ1-5,TRBV23-1,once,19,.
TGTGCCAGCAGCTTCAGCGGGAGGGGCGACTACGAGCAGTACTTC,CASSFSGRGDYEQYF,TRBJ2-7,TRBV7-2,few,15,TRBD2
TGTGCCAGCAGCCCCCAGGGTTCAACTAATGAAAAACTGTTTTTT,CASSPQGSTNEKLFF,TRBJ1-4,TRBV7-9,.,15,.